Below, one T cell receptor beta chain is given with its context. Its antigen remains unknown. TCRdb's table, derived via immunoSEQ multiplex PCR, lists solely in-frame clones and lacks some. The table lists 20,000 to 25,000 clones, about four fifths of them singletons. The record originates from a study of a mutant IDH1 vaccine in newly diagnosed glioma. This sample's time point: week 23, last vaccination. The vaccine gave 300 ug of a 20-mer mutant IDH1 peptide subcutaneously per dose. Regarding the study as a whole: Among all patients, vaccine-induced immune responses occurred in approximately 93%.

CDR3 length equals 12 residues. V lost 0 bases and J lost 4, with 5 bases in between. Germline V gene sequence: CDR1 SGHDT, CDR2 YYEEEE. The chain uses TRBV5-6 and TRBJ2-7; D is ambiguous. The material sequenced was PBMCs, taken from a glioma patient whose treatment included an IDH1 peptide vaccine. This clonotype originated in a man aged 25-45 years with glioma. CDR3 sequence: CASSLAPYEQYF. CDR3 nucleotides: TGTGCCAGCAGCTTGGCCCCTTACGAGCAGTACTTC.